The 23 T cell receptor beta chains below come from one sample, sequenced in a study of vaccination and CD4 T cells after COVID-19. No antigen has been assigned to these receptors. The Oncomine TCR Beta short-read assay sequenced DNA from cultured CD4+ T cells. TCRdb re-called the PCR reads through MiXCR, storing one row per CDR3 protein. The data show about 3,600 distinct CDR3 sequences, 30% to 40% seen once. This sample's treatment: roughly 10-day PBMC culture with coronavirus spike peptide pools or control peptides (ViraFEST assay). The sample consisted of CD4+ T cells from blood, cultured in vitro. All receptors derive from a human donor who had recovered from COVID-19.

V is TRBV9 and J is TRBJ2-3; D not resolved. The ends were cut back, 1 base at V and 1 base at J, with 7 bases in the middle. CDR1 and CDR2 (germline): SGDLS, YYNGEE. The CDR3 length is 14 residues. In DNA form, the CDR3 reads TGTGCCAGCAGCGTACTAGGTGGCACAGATACGCAGTATTTT. This translates into CASSVLGGTDTQYF.

A few counts support this clonotype. V usage is TRBV7-9 and J usage is TRBJ1-3; 7 bases are a match to TRBD1. The CDR3 is 16 amino acids. V was clipped by 2 bases and J by 0 bases; unmatched bases: 4. CDR1 and CDR2 from the germline V gene are SEHNR and FQNEAQ (reference sequence). The CDR3 spells CASSLNRGISGNTIYF. The CDR3 DNA reads as TGTGCCAGCAGCTTAAACAGGGGAATCTCTGGAAACACCATATATTTT.

The J gene is TRBJ1-3, the V gene TRBV11-3, with D possibly matching TRBD1 (5 bases). V lost 5 bases, J lost 6 bases, and 23 bases lay in between. CDR1 and CDR2 (germline): SGHNT, YENEEA. The CDR3 runs 17 residues. This CDR3 is CASSTRDAWFDTNTIYF. CDR3 bases: TGTGCCAGCAGCACCCGGGACGCTTGGTTCGATACAAACACCATATATTTT.

There are a few counts of this clonotype. V usage is TRBV20-1 and J usage is TRBJ1-2; the D gene is possibly TRBD1 (5 bases). The germline CDR1 and CDR2 sequences are DFQATT and SNEGSKA (reference sequence). V was pared by 3 bases and J by 3 bases, with 14 bases between. The CDR3 runs 14 residues. The CDR3 loop reads CSASPQGGYYGYTF. DNA for the CDR3: TGCAGTGCTAGCCCGCAGGGTGGATACTATGGCTACACCTTC.

Relative to its sample, this clonotype is medium-sized (0.01 to 0.1%). This chain uses TRBV19 with TRBJ1-5, with a weak D call TRBD1 (5 bases). Germline CDR1 LNHDA, CDR2 SQIVND (reference sequence). The CDR3 loop spans 17 amino acids. Trimming stripped 5 bases from V and 3 bases from J, with 20 bases between. In DNA, the CDR3 is TGTGCCAGTAGTTTCCCGCCGGGGGGGTGGGCCAATCAGCCCCAGCATTTT. Amino acids: CASSFPPGGWANQPQHF.

This clonotype was detected a few times. The J gene is TRBJ2-5, the V gene TRBV15, with 8 bases fitting TRBD2. The trim removed 0 bases at V and 2 bases at J, leaving 14 bases unmatched. This CDR3 comprises 19 residues. Per the germline V gene, CDR1 is LNHNV and CDR2 is YYDKDF (reference sequence). For the CDR3, the DNA is TGTGCCACCAGCAGAGATCGACCCGGGAGGGCCTCAGGACAAGAGACCCAGTACTTC. Its translation: CATSRDRPGRASGQETQYF.

This clonotype turned up a few times. V and J are TRBV24-1 and TRBJ2-3; 12 positions match TRBD2. CDR3 size: 18 residues. The germline gives CDR1 KGHDR, CDR2 SFDVKD. V shed 3 bases and J 6 bases; nucleotides not matched to a gene: 12. The CDR3 sequence is CATSDGWASGRAHDTQYF. Here the CDR3 DNA reads TGTGCCACCAGTGATGGATGGGCTAGCGGGAGGGCACATGATACGCAGTATTTT.

This chain joins TRBV2 and TRBJ1-4; D is possibly TRBD1 (5 bases). This CDR3 is 14 amino acids long. V was cut by 8 bases and J by 5 bases, with 15 bases left in between. In germline, CDR1 is SNHLY, CDR2 FYNNEI. The CDR3 reads CASASGTENEKLFF. The CDR3 DNA reads TGTGCCAGCGCCTCCGGGACTGAGAATGAAAAACTGTTTTTT. Using reference TRBV2 and TRBJ1-4 for the parts outside the CDR3, the full variable domain is EPEVTQTPSHQVTQMGQEVILRCVPISNHLYFYWYRQILGQKVEFLVSFYNNEISEKSEIFDDQFSVERPDGSNFTLKIRSTKLEDSAMYFCASASGTENEKLFFGSGTQLSVL.

This sequence joins TRBV4-1 and TRBJ1-2; D remains unclear. Germline assignment: CDR1 MGHRA and CDR2 YSYEKL. V shed 5 bases and J shed 2 bases, with 9 bases lying between them. The CDR3 has 13 amino acids. CDR3 loop: CASSGSGNYGYTF. CDR3 in DNA: TGCGCCAGCAGCGGGTCTGGGAACTATGGCTACACCTTC.

This clonotype is medium-sized (0.01 to 0.1%) by share. The V gene is TRBV9, the J gene TRBJ1-2, with 8 positions matching TRBD1. V shed 4 bases, J shed 4 bases, and the junction held 9 bases outside the gene matches. This CDR3 comprises 15 residues. Germline CDR1 reads SGDLS; CDR2 reads YYNGEE. In nucleotides, the CDR3 is TGTGCCAGCAGCCTCACAGGGGGTAGTATCTATGGCTACACCTTC. The encoded protein is CASSLTGGSIYGYTF.

The chain carries TRBV15 and TRBJ1-5, with a possible D match to TRBD1 (5 bases). The CDR3 has 14 amino acids. From germline, CDR1 is LNHNV and CDR2 YYDKDF (reference sequence). Trimming removed 3 bases at V and 5 bases at J, with 11 bases between. In DNA, the CDR3 is TGTGCCACCAGCAGCATGATAGGGGATCAGCCCCAGCATTTT. Protein sequence: CATSSMIGDQPQHF.

This sequence joins TRBV20-1 and TRBJ1-2; TRBD1 might be the D (5 bases). Per germline, CDR1 DFQATT and CDR2 SNEGSKA (reference sequence). V was clipped by 6 bases and J by 0 bases, with 20 bases between them. This CDR3 contains 16 residues. The CDR3 DNA reads as TGCAGTGCGTCAGGGACCCGTGGGGGAGCTAACTATGGCTACACCTTC. The encoded protein is CSASGTRGGANYGYTF.

The J gene is TRBJ1-2, the V gene TRBV5-1; a possible D gene is TRBD1 (6 bases). V was shortened by 0 bases and J by 8 bases, with 17 bases between the two germline ends. CDR3 length: 15 amino acids. Germline V gives CDR1 SGHRS, CDR2 YFSETQ. The CDR3 DNA reads TGCGCCAGCAGCTTGGGTCCAGGGGAAGGCCGGGGCTACACCTTC. Translating it yields CASSLGPGEGRGYTF.

The chain is built from TRBV7-9 and TRBJ1-1; D is perhaps TRBD1 (6 bases). V lost 2 bases and J lost 7, with 8 bases in between. Germline CDR1 is SEHNR and CDR2 is FQNEAQ (reference sequence). The CDR3 length is 12 residues. CDR3 nucleotides: TGTGCCAGCAGCTTAACAGGGATTGAAGCTTTCTTT. Amino acids: CASSLTGIEAFF.

The chain links TRBV19 to TRBJ1-2; maybe TRBD1 (5 bases). Trimming pared 5 bases from V and 2 bases from J, leaving 6 bases between. Per the germline V gene, CDR1 is LNHDA and CDR2 is SQIVND (reference sequence). The length of the CDR3 is 12 residues. The DNA of the CDR3 is TGTGCCAGTAGTTGGGGGAACTATGGCTACACCTTC. Protein sequence: CASSWGNYGYTF.

The rearrangement joins TRBV6-5 to TRBJ1-1; TRBD1 is a possible D gene (6 bases). Germline V gene sequence: CDR1 MNHEY, CDR2 SVGAGI. The CDR3 is 14 amino acids. V lost 4 bases and J lost 0, with 9 bases in between. The DNA of the CDR3 is TGTGCCAGCAGTTGGGACAACATGAACACTGAAGCTTTCTTT. This codes for CASSWDNMNTEAFF.

This clonotype was observed a handful of times. The chain links TRBV19 to TRBJ1-5, with a weak D call TRBD1 (6 bases). The germline gives CDR1 LNHDA, CDR2 SQIVND (reference sequence). Trimming took 5 bases from V and 3 from J, leaving 11 bases between them. This CDR3 comprises 14 residues. CDR3 nucleotide sequence: TGTGCCAGTAGTCTAGGACAGCTCAATCAGCCCCAGCATTTT. This encodes CASSLGQLNQPQHF.

This clonotype has just a few counts. This sequence joins TRBV11-2 and TRBJ1-1, with D unresolved. The germline V and J ends were trimmed by 0 bases and 4 bases, with 6 bases remaining between them. The germline V gene encodes CDR1 SGHAT and CDR2 FQNNGV. This CDR3 has 13 residues. The CDR3 nucleotides are TGTGCCAGCAGCTTAGATTTGGGCACTGAAGCTTTCTTT. This codes for CASSLDLGTEAFF. Using reference TRBV11-2 and TRBJ1-1 for the parts outside the CDR3, the full variable domain is EAGVAQSPRYKIIEKRQSVAFWCNPISGHATLYWYQQILGQGPKLLIQFQNNGVVDDSQLPKDRFSAERLKGVDSTLKIQPAKLEDSAVYLCASSLDLGTEAFFGQGTRLTVV.

This rearrangement joins TRBV7-2 to TRBJ1-2; D possibly corresponds to TRBD1 (6 bases). CDR3 size: 13 residues. V shed 1 base and J shed 8 bases, with 11 bases lying between them. Per germline, CDR1 SGHTA and CDR2 FQGNSA. This chain's CDR3 is CASSLDTGSGYTF. CDR3 DNA: TGTGCCAGCAGCTTAGACACAGGGTCGGGCTACACCTTC. Complete variable domain (other parts from reference TRBV7-2 and TRBJ1-2): GAGVSQSPSNKVTEKGKDVELRCDPISGHTALYWYRQSLGQGLEFLIYFQGNSAPDKSGLPSDRFSAERTGGSVSTLTIQRTQQEDSAVYLCASSLDTGSGYTFGSGTRLTVV.

This clonotype was seen a few times. The CDR3 DNA is TGTGCCAGCAGTTACGGCCGGAGGATTGATAGCAATCAGCCCCAGCATTTT. This translates into CASSYGRRIDSNQPQHF. This sequence joins TRBV6-2 or TRBV6-3 and TRBJ1-5, with D hard to call. V was trimmed by 2 bases and J by 0 bases, leaving 14 bases between them. This CDR3 spans 17 amino acids. Per the germline V gene, CDR1 is MNHEY and CDR2 is SVGEGT.

In this sample, this clonotype turned up a few times. The J gene is TRBJ1-2, the V gene TRBV29-1; TRBD1 is a possible D gene (6 bases). Trimming removed 5 bases at V and 4 bases at J, with 11 bases between. Germline V lookup: CDR1 SQVTM, CDR2 ANQGSEA. CDR3 length: 12 residues. The CDR3: CSVSGQTYGYTF. The CDR3 DNA is TGCAGCGTTTCGGGACAAACCTATGGCTACACCTTC.

The V call is TRBV5-1, the J call TRBJ2-2; no reliable D call. V was clipped by 0 bases and J by 1 base, with 10 bases between them. Germline-derived CDR1 and CDR2 are SGHRS and YFSETQ. This CDR3 is 16 amino acids long. This chain's CDR3 is CASSLEARLNTGELFF. The CDR3 coding sequence is TGCGCCAGCAGCTTGGAGGCGCGCTTGAACACCGGGGAGCTGTTTTTT.

This clonotype has more than one count but fewer than ten. The rearrangement uses TRBV20-1 and TRBJ1-2; D gene uncertain. The germline V gene encodes CDR1 DFQATT and CDR2 SNEGSKA (reference sequence). V lost 0 bases and J 2 bases, leaving 7 bases between the germline ends. This CDR3 spans 13 amino acids. As DNA, the CDR3 is TGCAGTGCTAGAGATACGGAGAACTATGGCTACACCTTC. It specifies CSARDTENYGYTF.